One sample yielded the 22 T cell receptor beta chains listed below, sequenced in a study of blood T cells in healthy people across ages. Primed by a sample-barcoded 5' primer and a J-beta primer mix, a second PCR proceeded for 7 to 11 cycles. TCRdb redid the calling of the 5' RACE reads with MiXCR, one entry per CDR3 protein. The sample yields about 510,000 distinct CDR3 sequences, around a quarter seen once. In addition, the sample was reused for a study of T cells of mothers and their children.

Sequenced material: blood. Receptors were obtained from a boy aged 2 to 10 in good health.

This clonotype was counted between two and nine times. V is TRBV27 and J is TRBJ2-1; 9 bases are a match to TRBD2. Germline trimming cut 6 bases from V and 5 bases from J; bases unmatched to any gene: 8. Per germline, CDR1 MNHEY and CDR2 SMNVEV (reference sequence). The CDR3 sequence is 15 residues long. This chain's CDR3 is CASSAWASGDNEQFF. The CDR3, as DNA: TGTGCCAGCAGCGCCTGGGCTAGCGGGGACAATGAGCAGTTCTTC.

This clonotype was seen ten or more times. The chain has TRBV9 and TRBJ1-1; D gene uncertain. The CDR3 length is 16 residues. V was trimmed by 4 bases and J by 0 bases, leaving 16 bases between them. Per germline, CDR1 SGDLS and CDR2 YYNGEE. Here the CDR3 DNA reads TGTGCCAGCAGCCCCCGGAGCCTTTGGTTGAACACTGAAGCTTTCTTT. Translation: CASSPRSLWLNTEAFF.

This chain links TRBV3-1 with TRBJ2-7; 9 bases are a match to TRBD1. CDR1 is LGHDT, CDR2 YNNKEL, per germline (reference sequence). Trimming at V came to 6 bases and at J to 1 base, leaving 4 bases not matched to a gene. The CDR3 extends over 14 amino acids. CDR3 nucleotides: TGTGCCAGCAGTCGGGACAGGGAGTCCTACGAGCAGTACTTC. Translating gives CASSRDRESYEQYF.

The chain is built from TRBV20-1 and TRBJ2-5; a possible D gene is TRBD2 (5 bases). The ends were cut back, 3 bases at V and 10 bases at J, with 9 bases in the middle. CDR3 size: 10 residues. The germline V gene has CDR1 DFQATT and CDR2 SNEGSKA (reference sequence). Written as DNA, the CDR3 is TGCAGTGCTAGTAAGGGAGTCCAGTACTTC. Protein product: CSASKGVQYF.

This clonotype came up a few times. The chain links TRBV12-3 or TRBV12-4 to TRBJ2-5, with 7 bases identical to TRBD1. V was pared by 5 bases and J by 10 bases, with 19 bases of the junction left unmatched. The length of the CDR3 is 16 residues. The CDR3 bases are TGTGCCAGCAGTCTCCCGGGGACAGTCAAAACAGGGGACCAGTACTTC. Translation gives CASSLPGTVKTGDQYF.

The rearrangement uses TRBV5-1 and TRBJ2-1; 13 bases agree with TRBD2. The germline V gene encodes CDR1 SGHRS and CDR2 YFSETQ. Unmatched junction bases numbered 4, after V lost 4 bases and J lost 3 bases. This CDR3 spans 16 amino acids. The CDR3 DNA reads TGCGCCAGCAGCCCGTGGACTAGCGGGAGCTACAATGAGCAGTTCTTC. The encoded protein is CASSPWTSGSYNEQFF.

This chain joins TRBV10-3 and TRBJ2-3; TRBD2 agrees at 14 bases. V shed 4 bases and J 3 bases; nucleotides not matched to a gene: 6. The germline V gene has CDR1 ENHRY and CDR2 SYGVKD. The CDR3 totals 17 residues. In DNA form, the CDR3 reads TGTGCCATCAGTGTATCCGGGACTAGCGGGAGAACAGATACGCAGTATTTT. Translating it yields CAISVSGTSGRTDTQYF.

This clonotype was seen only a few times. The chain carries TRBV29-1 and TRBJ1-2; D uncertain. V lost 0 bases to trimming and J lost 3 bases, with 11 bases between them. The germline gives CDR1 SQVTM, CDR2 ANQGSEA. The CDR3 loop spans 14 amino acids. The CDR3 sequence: CSVEEGDHHYGYTF. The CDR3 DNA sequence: TGCAGCGTTGAAGAGGGTGACCATCACTATGGCTACACCTTC. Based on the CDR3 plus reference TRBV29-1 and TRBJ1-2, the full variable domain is SAVISQKPSRDICQRGTSLTIQCQVDSQVTMMFWYRQQPGQSLTLIATANQGSEATYESGFVIDKFPISRPNLTFSTLTVSNMSPEDSSIYLCSVEEGDHHYGYTFGSGTRLTVV.

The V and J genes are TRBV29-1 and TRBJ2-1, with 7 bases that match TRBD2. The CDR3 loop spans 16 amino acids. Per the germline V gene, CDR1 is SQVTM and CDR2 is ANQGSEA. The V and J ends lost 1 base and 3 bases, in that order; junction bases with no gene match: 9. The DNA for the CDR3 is TGCAGCGTTGAAGTCCCCCCGGGAGGAATCTACAATGAGCAGTTCTTC. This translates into CSVEVPPGGIYNEQFF.

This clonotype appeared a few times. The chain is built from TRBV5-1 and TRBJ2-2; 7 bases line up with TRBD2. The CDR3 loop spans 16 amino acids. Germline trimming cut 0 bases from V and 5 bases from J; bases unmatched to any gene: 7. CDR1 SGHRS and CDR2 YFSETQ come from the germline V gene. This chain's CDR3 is CASSLDGFGGTGELFF. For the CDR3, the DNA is TGCGCCAGCAGCTTGGATGGGTTCGGGGGGACCGGGGAGCTGTTTTTT.

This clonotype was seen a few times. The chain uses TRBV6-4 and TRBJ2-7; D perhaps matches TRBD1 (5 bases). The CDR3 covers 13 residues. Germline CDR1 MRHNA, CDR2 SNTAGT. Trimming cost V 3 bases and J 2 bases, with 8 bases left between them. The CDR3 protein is CASSEGPTYEQYF. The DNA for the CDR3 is TGTGCCAGCAGTGAGGGGCCAACCTACGAGCAGTACTTC.

CDR3 in DNA: TGTGCCAGCAGCCCGAGTAGACAAACGAGCTCCTACGAGCAGTACTTC. Its translation: CASSPSRQTSSYEQYF. V is TRBV13 and J is TRBJ2-7, with no clear D. Trimming took off 5 bases at V and 0 bases at J, with 17 bases between the two ends. The CDR3 has 16 amino acids. The germline V gene encodes CDR1 PRHDT and CDR2 FYEKMQ (reference sequence).

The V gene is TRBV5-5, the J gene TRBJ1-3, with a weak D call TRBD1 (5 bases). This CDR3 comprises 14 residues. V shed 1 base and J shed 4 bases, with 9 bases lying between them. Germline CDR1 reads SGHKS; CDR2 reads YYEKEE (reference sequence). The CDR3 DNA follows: TGTGCCAGCAGCTTGAAGGGGAACGGAAACACCATATATTTT. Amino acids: CASSLKGNGNTIYF.

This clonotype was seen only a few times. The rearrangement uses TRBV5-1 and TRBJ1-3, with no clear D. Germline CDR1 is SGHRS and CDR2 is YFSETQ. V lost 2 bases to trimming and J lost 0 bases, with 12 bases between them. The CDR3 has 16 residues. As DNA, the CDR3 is TGCGCCAGCAGCTTAGGTCGGGCCTACTCTGGAAACACCATATATTTT. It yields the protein CASSLGRAYSGNTIYF. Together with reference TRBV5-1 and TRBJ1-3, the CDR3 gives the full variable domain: KAGVTQTPRYLIKTRGQQVTLSCSPISGHRSVSWYQQTPGQGLQFLFEYFSETQRNKGNFPGRFSGRQFSNSRSEMNVSTLELGDSALYLCASSLGRAYSGNTIYFGEGSWLTVV.

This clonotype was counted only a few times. The CDR3 sequence is CASSGGQREKLFF. CDR3 nucleotide sequence: TGTGCCTCTTCAGGGGGCCAAAGGGAAAAACTGTTTTTT. The J gene is TRBJ1-4, the V gene TRBV9; TRBD1 agrees at 8 bases. The CDR3 is 13 residues long. Germline V lookup: CDR1 SGDLS, CDR2 YYNGEE. The V segment lost 10 bases and the J segment 8 bases; nucleotides outside the gene matches: 10.

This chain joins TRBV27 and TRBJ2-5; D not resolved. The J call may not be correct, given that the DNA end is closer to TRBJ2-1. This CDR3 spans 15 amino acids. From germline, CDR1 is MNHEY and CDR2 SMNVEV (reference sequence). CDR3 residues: CASSLGALVRNEQFF. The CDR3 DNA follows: TGTGCCAGCAGTTTAGGAGCTTTGGTCCGGAATGAGCAGTTCTTC.

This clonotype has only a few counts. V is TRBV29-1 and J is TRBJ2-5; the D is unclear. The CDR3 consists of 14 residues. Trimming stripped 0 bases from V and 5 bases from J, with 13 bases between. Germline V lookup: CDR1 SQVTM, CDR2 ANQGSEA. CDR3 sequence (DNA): TGCAGCGTTGAAGATAGAGGTCACGGGGAGACCCAGTACTTC. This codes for CSVEDRGHGETQYF.

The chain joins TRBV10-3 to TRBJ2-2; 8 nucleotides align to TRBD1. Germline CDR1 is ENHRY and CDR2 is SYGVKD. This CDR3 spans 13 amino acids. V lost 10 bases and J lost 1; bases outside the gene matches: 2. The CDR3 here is CATGTGNTGELFF. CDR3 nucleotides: TGTGCCACTGGGACAGGGAACACCGGGGAGCTGTTTTTT.

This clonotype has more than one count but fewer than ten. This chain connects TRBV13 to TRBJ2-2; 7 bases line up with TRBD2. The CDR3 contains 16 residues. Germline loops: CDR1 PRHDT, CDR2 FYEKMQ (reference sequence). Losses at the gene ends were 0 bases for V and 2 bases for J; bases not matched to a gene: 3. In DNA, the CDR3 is TGTGCCAGCAGCTTAGGAGCGGGACTAAACACCGGGGAGCTGTTTTTT. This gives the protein CASSLGAGLNTGELFF.

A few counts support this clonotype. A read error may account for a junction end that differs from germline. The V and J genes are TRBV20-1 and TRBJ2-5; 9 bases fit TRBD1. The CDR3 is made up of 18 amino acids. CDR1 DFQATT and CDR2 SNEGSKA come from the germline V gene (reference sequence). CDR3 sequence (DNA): TGCGGTGCTAAAACGATGGCCGGACAGGGGACCCTCCAAGAGACCCAGTACTTC. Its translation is CGAKTMAGQGTLQETQYF.

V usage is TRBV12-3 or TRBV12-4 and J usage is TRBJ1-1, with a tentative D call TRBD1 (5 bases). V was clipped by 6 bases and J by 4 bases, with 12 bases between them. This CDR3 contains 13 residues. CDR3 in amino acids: CASRGREGTEAFF. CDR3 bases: TGTGCCAGCAGGGGACGGGAGGGCACTGAAGCTTTCTTT.

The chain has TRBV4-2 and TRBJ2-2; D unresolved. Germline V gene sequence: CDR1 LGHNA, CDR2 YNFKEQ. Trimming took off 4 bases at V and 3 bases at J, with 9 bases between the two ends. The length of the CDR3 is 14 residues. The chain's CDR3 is CASSLSVYTGELFF. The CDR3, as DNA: TGTGCCAGCAGCCTCTCTGTCTACACCGGGGAGCTGTTTTTT.